This note documents a single T cell receptor beta chain sequence. There is no known antigen for this receptor. Within one base of it there is no much larger clone, and no base qualities were kept. This sample is drawn from a study of cytomegalovirus exposure and HLA in healthy donors (dated by TCRdb to 2016 to 2017). Notes on the research overall: According to an earlier analysis of 550 to 700 of the donors, about 170 million T cells yielded some 110 million unique TCR beta sequences and approximately 300 Gb of sequence data. Approximately 330 gigabases of sequencing data and approximately 91 million unique TCR sequences made up an early release that covered 500 to 700 HLA-typed donors. Among the roughly 380 genotyped donors, under 90% belonged to the genetic ancestry cluster associated with self-reported Caucasian donors. The aim of the study was to test whether cataloging public T cell receptors could identify signatures of past pathogen exposure. The study used immunosequencing to profile the T cell repertoires of some 600 subjects and linked those repertoires to cytomegalovirus serostatus. A separate validation cohort of about 110 different subjects was used in addition to the approximately 700-subject first cohort. High-throughput TCR immunosequencing, statistical association of individual TCRs with disease status, and machine learning were combined to predict cytomegalovirus infection status. A later analysis re-analyzed previously published TCR beta repertoires from roughly 630 donors and added high-resolution HLA genotyping to study TCR occurrence patterns. The later analysis used no new phenotypic data to find candidate immune exposures, relying instead on TCR beta sequences and their occurrence across donors. An earlier analysis of several hundred of the donors applied high-throughput TCR beta sequencing to assess whether each TCR beta V gene segment acted as functional or pseudogenic. Alongside the repertoire data, information on donor age, sex, ethnicity and CMV serostatus was compiled. A later genetic analysis used genome-wide SNP genotypes for about 55% of the 666 donors, treating that subset as a discovery cohort. All discovery cohort repertoires had been generated using a single sequencing platform. HLA typing included class I and class II loci at four-digit resolution. The number of donors typed differed by locus, with roughly 629-640 for A, B, C, DRB1 and DQB1, 522 for DQA1, 600 to 610 for DPA1, and 400 to 490 for DPB1. Several DR-DQ haplotypes were handled as single units for association and clustering, since linkage in the cohort was strong. Among a few hundred genotyped donors of the cohort, an average of around 240,000 unique TCR beta nucleotide sequences were sequenced per donor, 15% to 20% of them non-productive. The full study reports these points: A further reported finding was that TCR beta sequences accurately predicted the HLA-A and HLA-B alleles for most subjects in the first cohort. A later analysis associated about 17,000 TCR beta sequences with specific HLA alleles at a false discovery rate of 0.05. The cohort was sequenced for TCR beta chains only, and without alpha or paired-chain data the features that could be detected were limited. In the study, some 180 TCR beta chains were listed as associated with cytomegalovirus. In a later genetic analysis, fewer N-insertions in productive TCRs were reported among donors in an Asian-associated ancestry cluster than the roughly 700-donor mean. Correlated functional status among segregating V segments might reflect linkage disequilibrium, but an unknown experimental factor could not be ruled out. A group of highly shared sequence variants was considered likely to be a technical artifact of the sequencing pipeline. In a later genetic analysis, a missense DCLRE1C variant was associated with V-gene and J-gene trimming of TCR beta chains, and the association was replicated in an independent cohort. HLA typing was unavailable for some donors at each locus, so association tests used only the typed subset. Several of the top co-occurrence clusters appeared to be linked to parvovirus B19, influenza, CMV and Epstein-Barr virus, according to a later analysis. The earlier analysis of 587 of the donors excluded about 16 rarely observed V segments, including chromosome 9 orphons, because counts were too low. The only immune exposure information available for the cohort was CMV serostatus. The classifier was reported to diagnose cytomegalovirus status with high specificity and sensitivity in both the original cohort and the validation cohort. The presence/absence analyses assumed that sequencing depth was roughly uniform across donors, and that assumption may not be true. When HLA alleles, especially DR and DQ, strongly co-occurred, attributing TCR associations to individual alleles was difficult. According to a later analysis, most CMV-associated TCR beta chains appeared to be HLA-restricted, and the HLA associations seemed to be driven largely by CMV exposure. Because the 87-base-pair reads could not distinguish some IMGT-functional V segments, including TRBV6-2 and TRBV6-3, those segments were excluded. An earlier analysis of 587 of the donors showed that most TCR beta V segments appeared in productive rearrangements either about 87% or about 30% of the time, which broadly matched IMGT annotations. According to a later analysis, TCR association rates differed among HLA loci, with DRB1 alleles showing the most associated TCRs and HLA-C alleles showing the fewest. Most TCR sequences were observed very rarely across donors, whereas some public TCRs were present in many individuals. A few of the identified cytomegalovirus-associated TCR beta chains were confirmed in vitro to be specific for cytomegalovirus antigens. It was suggested by the authors that the approach could potentially be generalized to other disease states and immunological phenotypes. Compared with equally common non-associated chains, HLA-associated TCR beta chains in a later analysis were more clonally expanded and had lower generation probabilities.

The method behind the library was the immunoSEQ multiplex PCR assay. For the multiplex PCR, a mixture combining 60 forward primers for TCR Vbeta segments and 13 reverse primers for TCR Jbeta segments was used. The CDR3 region of rearranged TCR beta genes was amplified from genomic DNA with a multiplex PCR assay. The Illumina HiSeq System was used to sequence the amplified TCR beta libraries as 87-base-pair reads. The authors processed their data as follows. A later analysis counted about 80 million unique TCR beta chains across the 690 or so repertoires, and around 12 million of these chains were shared by at least two donors. To remove PCR and sequencing errors, raw reads were error-corrected and collapsed into unique sequences using a nearest-neighbor algorithm that merged closely related sequences. V, D and J gene segments were assigned by aligning CDR3 sequences to IMGT reference sequences. For a sequence to be retained, at least a six-nucleotide match to both a V gene segment and a J gene segment was required. Rearrangements were called productive when the CDR3 lacked stop codons and stayed in frame with V and J; all others were non-productive. Following IMGT convention, CDR3 was defined as the stretch from the second conserved V-encoded cysteine to the conserved J-encoded phenylalanine. The earlier analysis of approximately 500 of the donors excluded sequences that lacked an unambiguous match to a single V gene segment. An earlier analysis of almost 600 of the donors classified V segments as functional when productive rearrangements were above 56.7% and as segregating when the standard deviation between donors was above 5%. A statistical classification framework was built for diagnosing cytomegalovirus status from the catalog of TCR beta chain sequences. In a later analysis, V and J genes were assigned by comparing TCR nucleotide sequences against IMGT/GENE-DB human TR gene sequences. The TCRdist pipeline was used in a later analysis to assign CDR3 sequences and most-parsimonious VDJ recombination scenarios. In a later analysis, every TCR beta chain was defined by the combination of its CDR3 amino acid sequence and its V-gene family, and reads without a unique V-gene family were dropped. In a later analysis, 450 to 600 highly shared, low-generation-probability nucleotide sequences were removed to address suspected cross-contamination and a sequencing artifact. A later analysis calculated a clonal expansion index for each public chain from normalized within-repertoire ranks of inferred template counts. In a later analysis, generation probabilities were computed with a VDJ recombination model fitted to out-of-frame rearrangements, and the resulting probabilities were checked against IGoR. Hypergeometric tests were used in a later analysis to score TCR-TCR, TCR-HLA and TCR-CMV co-occurrence, with a repertoire-size bias correction applied to the TCR pairs. A later analysis estimated false discovery rates by permuting HLA or CMV assignments 20 times. A later analysis grouped co-occurring TCRs with DBSCAN, adding TCRdist sequence similarity when clustering within HLA-allele-positive subsets. Repertoires with fewer than 30,000 or more than 120,000 public chains, plus five repertoires with anomalous nucleotide sharing, were excluded from co-occurrence clustering. TCRdb obtained this table from immuneACCESS and retained in-frame rearrangements with V and J assigned. These tables miss some clones; where compared with another copy, unresolved V genes account for less than half of the shortfall, and the remainder is unexplained. The DNA was the basis for D and trimming; V, J and clone size are from that table. The sample includes some 140,000 clones, with 70% to 80% observed a single time. The biggest ten clones account for over 6% of the sample.

Taken from the germline V gene, the CDR1 and CDR2 loops are SGHAT and FQNNGV. V is cut back by 3 bases and J by 3 bases, with 10 bases in the junction unmatched. The CDR3 numbers 17 residues from cysteine through phenylalanine. Of all the DNA, just the CDR3 is kept, 51 bases in frame from base 1. The cohort consisted of fewer than 700 healthy bone marrow donors. Cohort members were all nominally healthy when sampled, although unrecorded immune exposures were likely present. The donor tested CMV seropositive and was one of the 289 seropositive cohort members. A peripheral blood sample was provided by each donor, and peripheral blood mononuclear cells were used for TCR beta sequencing. Genomic DNA was extracted from the blood cell samples with the Qiagen DNeasy Blood Extraction Kit.

This TCR came from a man aged 25 to 40 in good health and CMV-seropositive. The sequence is built from TRBV11-2 and TRBJ2-1; TRBD2 aligns with 8 central bases. The sequencing input was PBMCs. The CDR3 protein: CASSFGDWREVYNEQFF. The DNA is as follows: TGTGCCAGCAGCTTCGGGGACTGGCGGGAGGTCTACAATGAGCAGTTCTTC.